Detailed here is one T cell receptor (beta chain). The method was immunoSEQ multiplex PCR; TCRdb's version includes in-frame clones alone and lacks a portion of them. This sample has about 59,000 clones; 80% occur once, and the top ten carry around 15%. The source of the sample is a study of T cells in tumors after PD-1 blockade. For the study at large: Daily vismodegib 150 mg continued in a subset of anti-PD-1-treated patients. Blood samples averaged around 110,000 templates (range about 23,000-280,000) and more than 35,000 unique clonotypes.

The V end was cut by 5 bases, the J end by 6 bases, with 15 bases between. Germline V lookup: CDR1 SGHTA, CDR2 FQGNSA. The CDR3 runs 14 residues. This sample comprised PBMCs, obtained before anti-PD-1 treatment. This sequence originates from a human donor with basal cell carcinoma. The chain carries TRBV7-2 and TRBJ2-3; tentative D call: TRBD1 (6 bases). The CDR3: CASSLGGPRDTQYF. CDR3 nucleotide sequence: TGTGCCAGCAGCCTAGGGGGACCGCGGGATACGCAGTATTTT.